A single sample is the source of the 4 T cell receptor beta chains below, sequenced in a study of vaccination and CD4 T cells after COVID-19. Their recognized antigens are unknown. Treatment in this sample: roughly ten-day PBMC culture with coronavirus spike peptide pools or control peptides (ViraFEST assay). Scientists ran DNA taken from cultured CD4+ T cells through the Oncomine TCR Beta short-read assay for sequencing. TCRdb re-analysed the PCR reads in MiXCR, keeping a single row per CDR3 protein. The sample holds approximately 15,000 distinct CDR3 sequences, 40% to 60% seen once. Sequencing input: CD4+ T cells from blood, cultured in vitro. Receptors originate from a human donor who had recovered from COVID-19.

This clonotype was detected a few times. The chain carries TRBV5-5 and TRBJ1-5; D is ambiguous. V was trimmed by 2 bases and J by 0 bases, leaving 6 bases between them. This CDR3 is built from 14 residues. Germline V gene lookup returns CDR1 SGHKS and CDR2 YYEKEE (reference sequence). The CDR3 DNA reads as TGTGCCAGCAGCTTTAACCCTAGCAATCAGCCCCAGCATTTT. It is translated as CASSFNPSNQPQHF.

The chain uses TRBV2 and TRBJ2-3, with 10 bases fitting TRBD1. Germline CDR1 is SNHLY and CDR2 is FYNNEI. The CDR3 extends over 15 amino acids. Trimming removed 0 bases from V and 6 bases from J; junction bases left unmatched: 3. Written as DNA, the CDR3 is TGTGCCAGCAGTGAAGCTGGACAGGGGGGGGATACGCAGTATTTT. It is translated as CASSEAGQGGDTQYF.

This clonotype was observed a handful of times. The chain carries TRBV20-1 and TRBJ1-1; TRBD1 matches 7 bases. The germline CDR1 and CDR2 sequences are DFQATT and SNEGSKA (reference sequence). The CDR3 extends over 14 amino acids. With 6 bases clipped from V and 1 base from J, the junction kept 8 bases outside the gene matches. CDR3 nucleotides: TGCAGTGCCCCGAAAGGGGGCGCGAACACTGAAGCTTTCTTT. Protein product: CSAPKGGANTEAFF.

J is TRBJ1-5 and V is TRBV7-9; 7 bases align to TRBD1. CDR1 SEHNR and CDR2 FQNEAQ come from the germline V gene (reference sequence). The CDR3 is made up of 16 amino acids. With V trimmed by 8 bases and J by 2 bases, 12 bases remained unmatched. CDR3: CASAPTGPMGNQPQHF. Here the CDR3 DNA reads TGTGCCAGCGCGCCGACAGGGCCTATGGGCAATCAGCCCCAGCATTTT.